Listed here are 28 T cell receptor beta chains from one sample, sequenced in a study of blood T cell repertoires in COVID-19. Profiling relied on immunoSEQ multiplex PCR, and the TCRdb table lists in-frame clones only, not all of them. The sample consists of 95,000 to 150,000 clones, roughly 85% of them appearing once. The sequenced sample was peripheral blood. Receptors originate from a man older than 75 with active or convalescent COVID-19.

The V and J genes are TRBV19 and TRBJ2-1, with 12 bases that match TRBD2. V trimming: 4 bases; J trimming: 3 bases; junction bases outside the gene matches: 4. CDR1 LNHDA and CDR2 SQIVND come from the germline V gene (reference sequence). This CDR3 comprises 16 residues. The CDR3 loop reads CASSKLLAGGYNEQFF. For the CDR3, the DNA is TGTGCCAGTAGTAAGCTACTAGCGGGAGGCTACAATGAGCAGTTCTTC.

The chain couples TRBV3-1 (or the pseudogene TRBV3-2) to TRBJ2-1, with D tentatively TRBD1 (6 bases). From germline, CDR1 is LGHDT and CDR2 YNNKEL (reference sequence). Trimming shortened V by 4 bases and J by 10 bases, and 14 bases separated the two germline ends. The CDR3 sequence is 13 residues long. The CDR3 DNA reads as TGTGCCAGCAGCCGCCGGGACATCCACGAGCAGTTCTTC. Encoded protein: CASSRRDIHEQFF.

The J gene is TRBJ2-3, the V gene TRBV19; 7 nucleotides match TRBD1. From germline, CDR1 is LNHDA and CDR2 SQIVND (reference sequence). V lost 3 bases and J lost 2; bases outside the gene matches: 11. The CDR3 totals 17 residues. CDR3 sequence: CASSIPQDRAITDTQYF. In DNA form, the CDR3 reads TGTGCCAGTAGTATTCCCCAAGACAGGGCGATCACAGATACGCAGTATTTT. Filled out from reference TRBV19 and TRBJ2-3, the complete variable domain reads DGGITQSPKYLFRKEGQNVTLSCEQNLNHDAMYWYRQDPGQGLRLIYYSQIVNDFQKGDIAEGYSVSREKKESFPLTVTSAQKNPTAFYLCASSIPQDRAITDTQYFGPGTRLTVL.

The chain joins TRBV6-5 to TRBJ2-7, with 11 bases that match TRBD1. J was trimmed by 7 bases and V by 1 base; bases with no gene match: 9. Germline lookup yields CDR1 MNHEY and CDR2 SVGAGI. The CDR3 has 16 amino acids. CDR3 protein: CASSYWGGQGEGEQYF. The CDR3 region has the DNA TGTGCCAGCAGTTACTGGGGGGGACAGGGGGAGGGGGAGCAGTACTTC.

J is TRBJ1-2 and V is TRBV10-3; the D gene is possibly TRBD1 (6 bases). Germline lookup yields CDR1 ENHRY and CDR2 SYGVKD. V lost 3 bases to trimming and J lost 8 bases, with 13 bases between them. The CDR3 is 13 residues long. The CDR3 loop reads CAISERDIQGYTF. The CDR3 bases are TGTGCCATCAGTGAACGGGACATTCAGGGCTACACCTTC.

Details on this clone: An end of the junction does not agree with germline; a read error may underlie this. The V gene is TRBV6-1, the J gene TRBJ2-7; D unresolved. The germline gives CDR1 MNHNS, CDR2 SASEGT. This CDR3 has 15 residues. The CDR3 DNA follows: TGTGCCAGCAGGGAAGGGCTAGGCAATCCCTACGAGCAGTACTTC. Translation: CASREGLGNPYEQYF.

This clone was seen a handful of times. The chain has TRBV27 and TRBJ2-2; 7 nucleotides line up with TRBD1. Germline loops: CDR1 MNHEY, CDR2 SMNVEV (reference sequence). V lost 5 bases and J lost 2; bases outside the gene matches: 11. The CDR3 is 17 residues long. CDR3 bases: TGTGCCAGCAGTCTGGGGACAGAAGAGGTTAACACCGGGGAGCTGTTTTTT. Translation: CASSLGTEEVNTGELFF.

CDR3 DNA sequence: TGTGCCAGTAACCCAAGGCCAGGGGGAAATCAGCCCCAGCATTTT. It encodes CASNPRPGGNQPQHF. The rearrangement uses TRBV19 and TRBJ1-5; 7 bases align to TRBD1. Trimming at V came to 7 bases and at J to 4 bases, leaving 10 bases not matched to a gene. CDR1 and CDR2 from the germline V gene are LNHDA and SQIVND (reference sequence). The CDR3 consists of 15 residues.

The count of this clone is one. The chain uses TRBV3-1 (or the pseudogene TRBV3-2) and TRBJ2-5; TRBD2 aligns across 12 bases. J lost 1 base, V lost 4 bases, and 4 bases had no gene match. CDR3 length: 16 amino acids. Germline CDR1 is LGHDT and CDR2 is YNNKEL (reference sequence). CDR3 sequence (DNA): TGTGCCAGCAGCCCACCTAGCGGGGGGGTCCAAGAGACCCAGTACTTC. Translation gives CASSPPSGGVQETQYF.

This clone came up a few times. V is TRBV19 and J is TRBJ2-5; possible D gene TRBD1, 5 bases. CDR3 length equals 16 residues. CDR1 is LNHDA, CDR2 SQIVND, per germline (reference sequence). With 6 bases removed from V and 5 bases from J, the gap between germline ends came to 22 bases. The CDR3 bases are TGTGCCAGTAGAGACAGTTGGTTTTCCGAACGGGAGACCCAGTACTTC. Translation gives CASRDSWFSERETQYF.

This chain uses TRBV25-1 with TRBJ1-3, with D tentatively TRBD1 (6 bases). The ends were cut back, 8 bases at V and 4 bases at J, with 15 bases in the middle. Germline loops: CDR1 MGHDK, CDR2 SYGVNS. The CDR3 is 14 residues long. The CDR3 sequence is CASRRGGQGNTIYF. The CDR3 nucleotides read TGTGCCAGCCGCCGCGGGGGGCAAGGAAACACCATATATTTT. The full variable domain, its missing parts supplied by reference TRBV25-1 and TRBJ1-3, is EADIYQTPRYLVIGTGKKITLECSQTMGHDKMYWYQQDPGMELHLIHYSYGVNSTEKGDLSSESTVSRIRTEHFPLTLESARPSHTSQYLCASRRGGQGNTIYFGEGSWLTVV.

Only a few counts were recorded for this clone. The J gene is TRBJ2-7, the V gene TRBV27; 9 bases are a match to TRBD1. Germline CDR1 reads MNHEY; CDR2 reads SMNVEV (reference sequence). With V trimmed by 5 bases and J by 7 bases, 9 bases remained unmatched. This CDR3 contains 14 residues. The CDR3 DNA is TGTGCCAGCAGTCAGCACAGGGGGCTTGGAGAGCAGTACTTC. Its translation: CASSQHRGLGEQYF.

The rearrangement links TRBV6-5 to TRBJ1-3; D is undetermined. Trimming cost V 6 bases and J 1 base, with 7 bases left between them. Germline assignment: CDR1 MNHEY and CDR2 SVGAGI. The CDR3 is 13 amino acids. DNA of the CDR3: TGTGCCAGCAGGGCAGCGTCTGGAAACACCATATATTTT. This codes for CASRAASGNTIYF.

This chain joins TRBV9 and TRBJ1-2, with TRBD1 as a possible D gene (5 bases). Germline loops: CDR1 SGDLS, CDR2 YYNGEE. V was pared by 3 bases and J by 0 bases, with 30 bases between. The CDR3 runs 21 residues. CDR3 coding DNA: TGTGCCAGCAGCGGGAGGGGATGGGCCCCGGGTGGTGCTCTGACTAACTATGGCTACACCTTC. This encodes CASSGRGWAPGGALTNYGYTF.

The CDR3 DNA sequence: TGTGCCAGCAGCTTAGGCCTCGGGTGGAGGAGCTCCTATAATTCACCCCTCCACTTT. Amino acids: CASSLGLGWRSSYNSPLHF. J is TRBJ1-6 and V is TRBV7-9; D not certain. The CDR3 has 19 residues. Germline CDR1 is SEHNR and CDR2 is FQNEAQ (reference sequence). Trimming removed 1 base at V and 0 bases at J, with 16 bases between.

J is TRBJ2-1 and V is TRBV7-2; 7 nucleotides agree with TRBD2. Germline V gives CDR1 SGHTA, CDR2 FQGNSA. After removal of 2 bases from V and 3 bases from J, the junction contained 7 bases not matched to a gene. CDR3 length equals 16 residues. The CDR3 DNA reads TGTGCCAGCAGCTTAAGCCGCGGGGGACTCTACAATGAGCAGTTCTTC. Residues: CASSLSRGGLYNEQFF.

Notes on this clone: Other DNA variants within this sample encode the same CDR3. The rearrangement links TRBV12-3 or TRBV12-4 to TRBJ1-5; no definite D call. CDR3 size: 13 residues. V lost 0 bases, J lost 4 bases, and 4 bases lay in between. The CDR3: CASSLARNQPQHF. CDR3 bases: TGTGCCAGCAGTTTAGCGCGGAATCAGCCCCAGCATTTT.

The J gene is TRBJ1-4, the V gene TRBV5-1; 10 bases line up with TRBD1. Germline CDR1 is SGHRS and CDR2 is YFSETQ. J was trimmed by 8 bases and V by 4 bases; bases with no gene match: 2. There are 13 residues in the CDR3. The DNA for the CDR3 is TGCGCCAGCAGCCCGGACAGGGGGGAAAAACTGTTTTTT. Protein product: CASSPDRGEKLFF.

This chain connects TRBV5-4 to TRBJ1-3; D is perhaps TRBD1 (5 bases). This CDR3 spans 14 amino acids. Trimming stripped 4 bases from V and 4 bases from J, with 12 bases between. CDR1 SGHNT and CDR2 YYREEE come from the germline V gene (reference sequence). The CDR3: CASSLQGGGNTIYF. DNA of the CDR3: TGTGCCAGCAGCCTCCAGGGTGGAGGAAACACCATATATTTT.

The chain joins TRBV6-4 to TRBJ1-1, with TRBD1 as a possible D gene (6 bases). In germline, CDR1 is MRHNA, CDR2 SNTAGT. V lost 0 bases to trimming and J lost 6 bases, with 14 bases between them. The length of the CDR3 is 15 residues. CDR3 DNA: TGTGCCAGCAGTGACTCTTCCCAGGGGAAAGCTGAAGCTTTCTTT. Translated, it gives CASSDSSQGKAEAFF.

The chain couples TRBV29-1 to TRBJ1-2, with 8 bases that match TRBD1. Germline lookup yields CDR1 SQVTM and CDR2 ANQGSEA. The trim removed 0 bases at V and 8 bases at J, leaving 17 bases unmatched. The CDR3 is 17 amino acids. CDR3 DNA sequence: TGCAGCGTTGAAGATCGGAGGGCAGGGGGCGCACTTTCCGGCTACACCTTC. The encoded protein is CSVEDRRAGGALSGYTF.

The chain combines TRBV7-9 with TRBJ1-4; TRBD1 matches at 8 bases. With V trimmed by 5 bases and J by 4 bases, 6 bases remained unmatched. The CDR3 consists of 15 residues. Germline values: CDR1 SEHNR, CDR2 FQNEAQ (reference sequence). Here the CDR3 reads CASSTGQGRNEKLFF. The DNA for the CDR3 is TGTGCCAGCAGCACTGGACAGGGCCGTAATGAAAAACTGTTTTTT.

The rearrangement links TRBV5-5 to TRBJ2-2, with D tentatively TRBD2 (5 bases). Trimming took off 2 bases at V and 2 bases at J, with 7 bases between the two ends. Germline loops: CDR1 SGHKS, CDR2 YYEKEE (reference sequence). This CDR3 comprises 14 residues. The CDR3 region has the DNA TGTGCCAGCAGCTTAGGACTTAACACCGGGGAGCTGTTTTTT. It codes for CASSLGLNTGELFF.

V and J are TRBV27 and TRBJ1-6, with D unresolved. Trimming pared 5 bases from V and 13 bases from J, leaving 15 bases between. The CDR3 runs to 13 residues. Germline V gene data show CDR1 as MNHEY and CDR2 as SMNVEV (reference sequence). CDR3 DNA sequence: TGTGCCAGCAGTACCTCACCGTGGAGGCCCCTCCACTTT. Its protein is CASSTSPWRPLHF.

The genes are TRBV12-5 and TRBJ2-5; 12 bases are shared with TRBD1. V trimming: 5 bases; J trimming: 2 bases; junction bases outside the gene matches: 3. This CDR3 region has 15 residues. Germline CDR1 and CDR2: LGHNT and FRNRAP. CDR3 nucleotides: TGTGCTAGTGGTCAGGGACAGGGGGCACAAGAGACCCAGTACTTC. Amino acids: CASGQGQGAQETQYF.

The chain has TRBV7-2 and TRBJ1-5; 7 nucleotides match TRBD1. Losses at the gene ends were 3 bases for V and 5 bases for J; bases not matched to a gene: 7. The CDR3 has 15 residues. From germline, CDR1 is SGHTA and CDR2 FQGNSA. CDR3 protein: CASSFVFRGDQPQHF. The CDR3 DNA reads as TGTGCCAGCAGCTTCGTTTTCAGGGGGGATCAGCCCCAGCATTTT.

This chain connects TRBV9 to TRBJ2-3; TRBD2 matches at 11 bases. Germline CDR1 and CDR2: SGDLS and YYNGEE. With 4 bases clipped from V and 0 bases from J, the junction kept 10 bases outside the gene matches. The CDR3 is 18 amino acids. In nucleotides, the CDR3 is TGTGCCAGCAGCCCTGGGACTAGCGGATTCTCTAGCACAGATACGCAGTATTTT. This sequence encodes CASSPGTSGFSSTDTQYF. The variable domain in full, with the rest retrieved from reference TRBV9 and TRBJ2-3, is DSGVTQTPKHLITATGQRVTLRCSPRSGDLSVYWYQQSLDQGLQFLIQYYNGEERAKGNILERFSAQQFPDLHSELNLSSLELGDSALYFCASSPGTSGFSSTDTQYFGPGTRLTVL.

DNA of the CDR3: TGTGCCAGCAGTGAATTACAGAATCAGCCCCAGCATTTT. Amino acid sequence: CASSELQNQPQHF. This chain links TRBV2 with TRBJ1-5; no reliable D call. CDR3 length: 13 residues. Trimming took 2 bases from V and 4 from J, leaving 6 bases between them. Germline V gene sequence: CDR1 SNHLY, CDR2 FYNNEI.